Following are 23 T cell receptor beta chains from one sample sequenced in a study of tumor and adjacent non-tumor tissue in lung cancer. The library came from three nested PCR rounds adapted from ARM-PCR protocols. TCRdb itself ran the multiplex PCR reads through MiXCR, one entry per CDR3 protein. The data show 200,000 to 250,000 distinct CDR3 sequences, about 71% seen once. This sample's RNA came from whole unsorted tissue. Source material: lung tumor tissue. The receptors were sampled from a man aged 60-69 years with non-small cell lung cancer.

CDR3 sequence reads: CASSPSAGPSYEQYF. The CDR3 DNA reads TGTGCCAGCAGCCCGTCGGCAGGACCCTCCTACGAGCAGTACTTC. V is TRBV11-2 and J is TRBJ2-7; D not certain. CDR1 and CDR2 from the germline V gene are SGHAT and FQNNGV. This CDR3 contains 15 residues. Trimming left V 5 bases short and J 0 bases short, with 14 bases between.

For this clonotype: Mismatch with germline at one junction end may stem from a read error. The chain carries TRBV11-2 and TRBJ2-5, with D unclear. Germline V gives CDR1 SGHAT, CDR2 FQNNGV. The CDR3 has 15 amino acids. The CDR3 DNA reads TGTGCCAGTAGCTTAGTATTGGACGCTCAAGATACCCAGTACTTC. Translation gives CASSLVLDAQDTQYF.

The chain carries TRBV20-1 and TRBJ2-2; D might be TRBD2 (6 bases). The length of the CDR3 is 17 residues. CDR1 is DFQATT, CDR2 SNEGSKA, per germline (reference sequence). Deletions cut 4 bases from V and 2 bases from J, with 20 bases between. CDR3 bases: TGCAGTGCTATAGCTTCTGGTGGGGGGAGCAACACCGGGGAGCTGTTTTTT. Translating gives CSAIASGGGSNTGELFF.

This clonotype was detected ten times or more. The genes are TRBV6-2 or TRBV6-3 and TRBJ2-2; 13 positions match TRBD2. The V and J ends lost 5 bases and 6 bases, in that order; junction bases with no gene match: 6. This CDR3 spans 16 amino acids. From germline, CDR1 is MNHEY and CDR2 SVGEGT. The CDR3 DNA is TGTGCCAGCAGTCACGGACTAGCGGGAGCGGCCGGGGAGCTGTTTTTT. Encoded protein: CASSHGLAGAAGELFF.

This clonotype was picked up a small number of times. V usage is TRBV12-3 or TRBV12-4 and J usage is TRBJ2-3, with 7 bases aligning to TRBD2. Unmatched junction bases numbered 7, after V lost 6 bases and J lost 1 base. The CDR3 sequence is 15 residues long. The CDR3, as DNA: TGTGCCAGCAGATCAACGGGGGGTCGCACAGATACGCAGTATTTT. It codes for CASRSTGGRTDTQYF.

V gene TRBV11-2 combines with J gene TRBJ2-2, with unresolved D. Germline V gene data show CDR1 as SGHAT and CDR2 as FQNNGV. Trimming removed 0 bases from V and 5 bases from J, with 10 bases in between. The CDR3 loop spans 15 amino acids. The CDR3: CASSLDIWGTGELFF. CDR3 bases: TGTGCCAGCAGCTTAGATATTTGGGGAACCGGGGAGCTGTTTTTT.

This clonotype was counted a few times. V is TRBV6-5 and J is TRBJ2-5; TRBD2 is a possible D gene (5 bases). The V end lost 6 bases, the J end lost 7 bases, and 18 bases lay between the germline ends. This CDR3 comprises 14 residues. CDR1 is MNHEY, CDR2 SVGAGI, per germline. The CDR3 reads CASRYTGRVGTQYF. CDR3 bases: TGTGCCAGCAGATACACGGGAAGGGTAGGGACCCAGTACTTC.

In regard to this clonotype: Relative to the germline gene, one junction end is altered; a read error may explain this. The rearrangement joins TRBV12-3 or TRBV12-4 to TRBJ1-2; no firm D call. The CDR3 length is 13 residues. CDR3 amino acids: CACSLPPGYGYTF. The CDR3, as DNA: TGTGCCTGCAGTTTGCCACCTGGGTATGGCTACACCTTC.

This clonotype appeared many times. The J gene is TRBJ2-5, the V gene TRBV11-2; possibly TRBD2 for D (7 bases). Trimming removed 4 bases at V and 9 bases at J, with 24 bases between. The germline V gene encodes CDR1 SGHAT and CDR2 FQNNGV. The CDR3 spans 16 residues. The CDR3 spells CASSSTMGGLKEAQYF. The CDR3 nucleotides are TGTGCCAGCAGCTCCACAATGGGGGGGCTAAAGGAGGCCCAGTACTTC. Full variable domain (remainder filled in from reference TRBV11-2 and TRBJ2-5): EAGVAQSPRYKIIEKRQSVAFWCNPISGHATLYWYQQILGQGPKLLIQFQNNGVVDDSQLPKDRFSAERLKGVDSTLKIQPAKLEDSAVYLCASSSTMGGLKEAQYFGPGTRLLVL.

This clonotype occurred many times. The chain recombines TRBV4-2 with TRBJ1-2; D call uncertain. Looked up from germline, CDR1 is LGHNA and CDR2 is YNFKEQ. CDR3 size: 14 residues. Trimming cost V 0 bases and J 5 bases, with 10 bases left between them. This CDR3 is CASSQDSADYGYTF. The CDR3 DNA is TGTGCCAGCAGCCAAGATTCGGCAGATTATGGCTACACCTTC.

This clonotype has at least ten counts. J is TRBJ2-5 and V is TRBV20-1; 7 nucleotides agree with TRBD2. The trim removed 8 bases at V and 1 base at J, leaving 7 bases unmatched. The CDR3 covers 13 residues. Germline V CDR1 and CDR2: DFQATT, SNEGSKA (reference sequence). The CDR3 region is CSLSRTSQETQYF. The CDR3 DNA is TGCAGTCTCTCTCGGACTAGCCAAGAGACCCAGTACTTC.

This chain's CDR3 is CSATEANGRRDKQFF. The CDR3 DNA follows: TGCAGTGCTACCGAAGCTAACGGGAGGAGGGATAAGCAGTTCTTC. This chain connects TRBV20-1 to TRBJ2-1; 7 nucleotides line up with TRBD2. V shed 4 bases and J 11 bases; nucleotides not matched to a gene: 17. Germline V gene data show CDR1 as DFQATT and CDR2 as SNEGSKA (reference sequence). The CDR3 has 15 residues.

V and J are TRBV4-3 and TRBJ2-7; D possibly corresponds to TRBD2 (5 bases). Germline V gene sequence: CDR1 LGHNA, CDR2 YSLEER. CDR3 length: 15 amino acids. Trimming pared 0 bases from V and 7 bases from J, leaving 16 bases between. The CDR3 reads CASSQEVLGRGEQYF. The DNA for the CDR3 is TGCGCCAGCAGCCAAGAGGTACTAGGGAGAGGTGAGCAGTACTTC.

On this clonotype: The germline gene is not matched at one end of the junction; a read error may be the cause. V is TRBV6-2 or TRBV6-3 and J is TRBJ2-5, with D possibly TRBD2 on 6 matching bases. Germline V gives CDR1 MNHEY, CDR2 SVGEGT. CDR3 size: 14 residues. The CDR3: CASNMSGRRETQYF. In nucleotides, the CDR3 is TGTGCCAGCAATATGAGCGGGCGGCGAGAGACTCAGTACTTC.

For the CDR3, the DNA is TGCGCCAGCAGCTTGGGTGAAAACTCTGGGGCCAACGTCCTGACTTTC. Translated: CASSLGENSGANVLTF. This rearrangement joins TRBV5-1 to TRBJ2-6; the D is unclear. Trimming removed 0 bases at V and 0 bases at J, with 7 bases between. CDR3 length: 16 residues. The V gene's germline CDR1 is SGHRS and CDR2 YFSETQ.

This clonotype was counted a single time. In DNA, the CDR3 is TGTGCCAACAGACAACAGGTTAGCTACGAGCAGTACTTC. This encodes CANRQQVSYEQYF. The chain carries TRBV7-2 and TRBJ2-7; possibly TRBD1 for D (5 bases). The CDR3 length is 13 residues. Germline-derived CDR1 and CDR2 are SGHTA and FQGNSA. Trimming took off 10 bases at V and 3 bases at J, with 16 bases between the two ends.

Concerning this clonotype: This may be a read error: a much more frequent sequence differs by one nucleotide. The chain uses TRBV6-1 and TRBJ2-3; 13 bases match TRBD2. The CDR3 spans 14 residues. The germline CDR1 and CDR2 sequences are MNHNS and SASEGT. CDR3: CVSGLAGEADTQYF. CDR3 sequence (DNA): TGTGTCAGCGGACTAGCGGGAGAAGCAGATACGCAGTATTTT.

The chain uses TRBV19 and TRBJ1-1; D is unresolved. The V gene's germline CDR1 is LNHDA and CDR2 SQIVND (reference sequence). V was clipped by 5 bases and J by 0 bases, with 13 bases between them. The CDR3 has 15 residues. The CDR3 coding sequence is TGTGCCAGTAGTCCCAGCTACCTAATGAACACTGAAGCTTTCTTT. Translating it yields CASSPSYLMNTEAFF.

The V call is TRBV30, the J call TRBJ1-5; TRBD1 agrees at 9 bases. This CDR3 region has 12 residues. Per germline, CDR1 GTSNPN and CDR2 SVGIG (reference sequence). V lost 3 bases, J lost 11 bases, and 5 bases stayed unmatched. In nucleotides, the CDR3 is TGTGCCTGGAGCTCGACAGGGGGGGCCCAGCATTTT. Protein product: CAWSSTGGAQHF.

The chain uses TRBV19 and TRBJ2-1; D is possibly TRBD1 (6 bases). Looked up from germline, CDR1 is LNHDA and CDR2 is SQIVND (reference sequence). This CDR3 contains 16 residues. V lost 5 bases and J lost 8, with 22 bases in between. DNA for the CDR3: TGTGCCAGTAGTGGGGGCCAGGCAAAGGATTGGTATGAGCAGTTCTTC. It codes for CASSGGQAKDWYEQFF.

Comments on this clonotype: At one end the junction does not follow the germline gene, possibly because of a read error. The V gene is TRBV5-4, the J gene TRBJ1-4; D unresolved. Germline CDR1 and CDR2: SGHNT and YYREEE (reference sequence). The CDR3 runs to 13 residues. The chain's CDR3 is CASSFPTSEKLFF. CDR3 sequence (DNA): TGTGCCAGCAGCTTTCCAACTAGTGAAAAACTGTTTTTT. The whole variable domain, remainder taken from reference TRBV5-4 and TRBJ1-4, is ETGVTQSPTHLIKTRGQQVTLRCSSQSGHNTVSWYQQALGQGPQFIFQYYREEENGRGNFPPRFSGLQFPNYSSELNVNALELDDSALYLCASSFPTSEKLFFGSGTQLSVL.

A note on this clonotype: Germline is not matched at one junction end, which may reflect a read error. The chain is built from TRBV6-1 and TRBJ2-3, with no clear D. The CDR3 is made up of 16 amino acids. Germline CDR1 is MNHNS and CDR2 is SASEGT. This CDR3 reads CPSSDWGSSRTDTQYF. The CDR3 bases are TGTCCCAGCAGTGATTGGGGTAGCAGTCGCACAGATACGCAGTATTTT.

On this clonotype itself: A read error may be the cause here, since a much bigger clone is one base away. The conserved final phenylalanine or tryptophan is absent from the CDR3, which likely points to a read error. This chain connects TRBV5-5 to TRBJ2-1; possibly TRBD1 for D (6 bases). V was cut by 5 bases and J by 3 bases, with 12 bases left in between. CDR1 is SGHKS and CDR2 is YYEKEE in the germline V gene (reference sequence). CDR3 length: 14 amino acids. In nucleotides, the CDR3 is TGTGCCAGCAGGTCGACAGGTATCTACAATGAGCAGTTCTTA. Its translation: CASRSTGIYNEQFL.